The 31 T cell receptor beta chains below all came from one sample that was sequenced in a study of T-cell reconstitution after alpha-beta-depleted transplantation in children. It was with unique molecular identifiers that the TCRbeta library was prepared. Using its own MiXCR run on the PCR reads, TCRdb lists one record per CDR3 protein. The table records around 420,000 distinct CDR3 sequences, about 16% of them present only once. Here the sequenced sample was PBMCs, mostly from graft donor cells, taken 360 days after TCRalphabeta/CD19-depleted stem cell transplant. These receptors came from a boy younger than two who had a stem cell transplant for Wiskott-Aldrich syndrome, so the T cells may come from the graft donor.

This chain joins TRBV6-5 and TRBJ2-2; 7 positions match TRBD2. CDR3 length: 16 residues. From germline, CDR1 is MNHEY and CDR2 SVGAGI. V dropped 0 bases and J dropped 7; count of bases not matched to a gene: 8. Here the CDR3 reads CASSYSVAGEYGELFF. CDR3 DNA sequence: TGTGCCAGCAGTTACTCGGTCGCGGGAGAGTACGGGGAGCTGTTTTTT.

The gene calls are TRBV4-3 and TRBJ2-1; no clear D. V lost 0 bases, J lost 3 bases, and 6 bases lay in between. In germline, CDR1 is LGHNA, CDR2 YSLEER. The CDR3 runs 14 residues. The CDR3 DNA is TGCGCCAGCAGCCAAGATACAGTCTACAATGAGCAGTTCTTC. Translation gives CASSQDTVYNEQFF.

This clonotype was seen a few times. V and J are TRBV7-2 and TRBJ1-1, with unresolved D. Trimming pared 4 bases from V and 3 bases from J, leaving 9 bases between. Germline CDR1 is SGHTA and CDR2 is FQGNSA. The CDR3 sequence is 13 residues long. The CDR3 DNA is TGTGCCAGCAGCTCGCGATCCTACACTGAAGCTTTCTTT. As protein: CASSSRSYTEAFF.

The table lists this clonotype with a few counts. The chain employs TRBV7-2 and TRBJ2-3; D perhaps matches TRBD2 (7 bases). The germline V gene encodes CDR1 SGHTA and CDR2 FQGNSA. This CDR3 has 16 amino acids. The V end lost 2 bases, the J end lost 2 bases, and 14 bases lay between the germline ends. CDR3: CASSLLGGGITDTQYF. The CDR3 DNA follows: TGTGCCAGCAGCTTACTAGGGGGGGGGATCACAGATACGCAGTATTTT. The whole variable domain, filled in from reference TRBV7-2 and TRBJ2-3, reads GAGVSQSPSNKVTEKGKDVELRCDPISGHTALYWYRQSLGQGLEFLIYFQGNSAPDKSGLPSDRFSAERTGGSVSTLTIQRTQQEDSAVYLCASSLLGGGITDTQYFGPGTRLTVL.

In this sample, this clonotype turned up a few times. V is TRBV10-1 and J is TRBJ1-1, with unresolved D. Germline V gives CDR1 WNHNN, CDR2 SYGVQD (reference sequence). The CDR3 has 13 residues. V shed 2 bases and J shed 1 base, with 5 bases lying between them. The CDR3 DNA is TGCGCCAGCAGTGAGGCTACGAACACTGAAGCTTTCTTT. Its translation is CASSEATNTEAFF.

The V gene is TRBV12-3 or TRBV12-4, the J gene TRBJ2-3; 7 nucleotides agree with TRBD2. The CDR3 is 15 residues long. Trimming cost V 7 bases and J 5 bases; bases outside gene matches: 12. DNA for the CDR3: TGTGCCAGCACCGCGGGCGGGAGCGGTGGAGATACGCAGTATTTT. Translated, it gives CASTAGGSGGDTQYF.

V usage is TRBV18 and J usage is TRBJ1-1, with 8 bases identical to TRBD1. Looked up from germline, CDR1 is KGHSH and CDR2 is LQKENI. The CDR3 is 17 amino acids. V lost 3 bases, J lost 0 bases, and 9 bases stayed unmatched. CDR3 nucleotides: TGTGCCAGCTCACCCCGGACAGGGCCCTTCATGAACACTGAAGCTTTCTTT. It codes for CASSPRTGPFMNTEAFF.

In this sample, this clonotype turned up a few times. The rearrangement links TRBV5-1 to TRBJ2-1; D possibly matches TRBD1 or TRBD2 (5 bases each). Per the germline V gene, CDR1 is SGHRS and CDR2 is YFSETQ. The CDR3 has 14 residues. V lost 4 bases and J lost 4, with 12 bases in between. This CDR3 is CASSTPGPYNEQFF. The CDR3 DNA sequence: TGCGCCAGCAGCACTCCGGGACCGTACAATGAGCAGTTCTTC.

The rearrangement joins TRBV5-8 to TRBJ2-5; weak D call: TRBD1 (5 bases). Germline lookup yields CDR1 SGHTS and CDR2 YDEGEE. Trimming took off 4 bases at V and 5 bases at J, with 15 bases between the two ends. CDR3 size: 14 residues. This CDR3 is CASSQGALGETQYF. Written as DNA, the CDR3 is TGTGCCAGCAGCCAAGGGGCCCTCGGCGAGACCCAGTACTTC.

The CDR3 loop reads CATSAQTPGQFF. Written as DNA, the CDR3 is TGTGCCACCAGTGCCCAAACCCCGGGACAGTTCTTC. The V gene is TRBV24-1, the J gene TRBJ2-1, with D perhaps matching TRBD2 (5 bases). The germline V gene has CDR1 KGHDR and CDR2 SFDVKD. This CDR3 region has 12 residues. V was pared by 5 bases and J by 13 bases, with 14 bases between.

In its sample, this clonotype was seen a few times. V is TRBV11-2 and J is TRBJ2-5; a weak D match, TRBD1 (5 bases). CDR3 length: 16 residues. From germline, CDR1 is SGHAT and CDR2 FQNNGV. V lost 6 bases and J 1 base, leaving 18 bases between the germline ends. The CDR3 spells CASSFIPGRVQETQYF. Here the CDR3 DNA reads TGTGCCAGCAGTTTCATCCCCGGCAGGGTCCAAGAGACCCAGTACTTC.

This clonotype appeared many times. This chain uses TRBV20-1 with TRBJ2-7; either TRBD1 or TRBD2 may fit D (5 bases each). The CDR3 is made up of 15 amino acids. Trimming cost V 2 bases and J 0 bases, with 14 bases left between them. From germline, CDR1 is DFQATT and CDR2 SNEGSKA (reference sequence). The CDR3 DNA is TGCAGTGCTAGACGCTCGAGGGACCACTCCTACGAGCAGTACTTC. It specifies CSARRSRDHSYEQYF.

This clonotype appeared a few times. The CDR3 protein is CASSTRDRGRNTEAFF. CDR3 DNA: TGTGCCAGCAGCACCCGGGACAGGGGACGGAACACTGAAGCTTTCTTT. The chain uses TRBV7-2 and TRBJ1-1; 10 bases agree with TRBD1. The CDR3 consists of 16 residues. Germline trimming cut 5 bases from V and 1 base from J; bases unmatched to any gene: 7. The germline V gene encodes CDR1 SGHTA and CDR2 FQGNSA.

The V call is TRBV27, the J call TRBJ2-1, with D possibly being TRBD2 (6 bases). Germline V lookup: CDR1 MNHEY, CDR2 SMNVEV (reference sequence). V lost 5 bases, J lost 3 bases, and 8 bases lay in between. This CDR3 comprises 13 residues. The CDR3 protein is CASSAGLYNEQFF. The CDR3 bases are TGTGCCAGCAGTGCGGGACTCTACAATGAGCAGTTCTTC.

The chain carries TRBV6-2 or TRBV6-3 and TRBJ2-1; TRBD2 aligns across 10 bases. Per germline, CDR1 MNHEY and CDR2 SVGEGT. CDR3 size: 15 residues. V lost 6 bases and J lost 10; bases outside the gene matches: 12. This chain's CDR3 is CASSRLIAGGSEQFF. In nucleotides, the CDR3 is TGTGCCAGCAGCCGACTCATAGCGGGAGGCTCGGAGCAGTTCTTC.

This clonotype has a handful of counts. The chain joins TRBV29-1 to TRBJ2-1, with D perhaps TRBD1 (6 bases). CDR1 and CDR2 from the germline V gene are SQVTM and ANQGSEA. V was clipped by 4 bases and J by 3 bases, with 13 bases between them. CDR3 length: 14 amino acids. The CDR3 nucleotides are TGCAGCGTTGCCCATTGGGACAACTACAATGAGCAGTTCTTC. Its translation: CSVAHWDNYNEQFF.

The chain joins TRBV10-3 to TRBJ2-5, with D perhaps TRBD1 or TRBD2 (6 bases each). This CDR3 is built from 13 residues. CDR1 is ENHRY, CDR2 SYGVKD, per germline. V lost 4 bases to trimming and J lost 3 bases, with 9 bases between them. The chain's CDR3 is CAISVRGEETQYF. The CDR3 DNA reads TGTGCCATCAGTGTAAGGGGGGAAGAGACCCAGTACTTC.

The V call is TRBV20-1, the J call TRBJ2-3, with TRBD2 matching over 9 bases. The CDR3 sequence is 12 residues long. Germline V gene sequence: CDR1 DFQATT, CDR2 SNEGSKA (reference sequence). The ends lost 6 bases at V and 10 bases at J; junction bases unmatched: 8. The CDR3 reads CSANPSGKAQYF. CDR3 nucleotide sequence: TGCAGTGCAAACCCTAGCGGGAAGGCGCAGTATTTT.

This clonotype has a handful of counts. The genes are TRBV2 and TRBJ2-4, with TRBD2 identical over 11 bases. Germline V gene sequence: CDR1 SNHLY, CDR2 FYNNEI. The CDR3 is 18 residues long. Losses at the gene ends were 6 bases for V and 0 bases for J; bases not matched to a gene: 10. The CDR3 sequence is CASRLAGGPVLAKNIQYF. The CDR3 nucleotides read TGTGCCAGCAGATTAGCGGGAGGGCCGGTTCTAGCCAAAAACATTCAGTACTTC.

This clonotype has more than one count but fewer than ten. The CDR3 spells CAISNLPRVLDTQYF. Here the CDR3 DNA reads TGTGCCATCAGTAACTTACCCAGGGTGTTGGATACGCAGTATTTT. V usage is TRBV10-3 and J usage is TRBJ2-3; D is perhaps TRBD1 (5 bases). This CDR3 is 15 amino acids long. The germline gives CDR1 ENHRY, CDR2 SYGVKD. V lost 5 bases and J lost 6, with 18 bases in between.

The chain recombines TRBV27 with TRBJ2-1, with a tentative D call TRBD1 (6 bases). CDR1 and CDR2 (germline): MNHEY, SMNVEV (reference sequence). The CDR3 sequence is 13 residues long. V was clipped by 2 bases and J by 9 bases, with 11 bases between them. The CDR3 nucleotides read TGTGCCAGCAGTTTAGGAGCAGGGGTTGAGCAGTTCTTC. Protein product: CASSLGAGVEQFF.

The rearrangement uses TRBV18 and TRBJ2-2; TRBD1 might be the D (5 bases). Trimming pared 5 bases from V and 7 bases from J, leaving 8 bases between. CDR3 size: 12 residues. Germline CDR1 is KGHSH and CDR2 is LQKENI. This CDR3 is CASSTGVGELFF. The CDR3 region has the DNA TGTGCCAGCTCAACAGGAGTCGGGGAGCTGTTTTTT.

The DNA for the CDR3 is TGCAGTGCTCTATACAGGGGATGGAATGAGCAGTTCTTC. Translation gives CSALYRGWNEQFF. The chain has TRBV20-1 and TRBJ2-1; 7 bases agree with TRBD1. CDR1 and CDR2 (germline): DFQATT, SNEGSKA (reference sequence). The CDR3 consists of 13 residues. J gave up 7 bases and V 5 bases, and 8 bases lay outside the gene matches.

The CDR3 region is CASSQKNTYEQYF. For the CDR3, the DNA is TGTGCCAGCAGCCAAAAAAATACCTACGAGCAGTACTTC. V and J are TRBV14 and TRBJ2-7; D is uncertain. Germline V CDR1 and CDR2: SGHDN, FVKESK. This CDR3 contains 13 residues. The V end lost 2 bases, the J end lost 2 bases, and 7 bases lay between the germline ends.

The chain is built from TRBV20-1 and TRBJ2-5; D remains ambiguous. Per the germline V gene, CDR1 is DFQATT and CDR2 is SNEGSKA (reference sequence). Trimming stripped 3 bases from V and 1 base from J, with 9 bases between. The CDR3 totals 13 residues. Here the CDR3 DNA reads TGCAGTGCTAGTGGCCAGCTCCAAGAGACCCAGTACTTC. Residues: CSASGQLQETQYF.

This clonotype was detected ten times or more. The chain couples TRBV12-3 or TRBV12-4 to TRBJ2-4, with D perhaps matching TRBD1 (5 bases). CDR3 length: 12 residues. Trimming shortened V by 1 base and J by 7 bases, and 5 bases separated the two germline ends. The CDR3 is CASSLEGNIQYF. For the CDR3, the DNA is TGTGCCAGCAGTTTAGAGGGGAACATTCAGTACTTC.

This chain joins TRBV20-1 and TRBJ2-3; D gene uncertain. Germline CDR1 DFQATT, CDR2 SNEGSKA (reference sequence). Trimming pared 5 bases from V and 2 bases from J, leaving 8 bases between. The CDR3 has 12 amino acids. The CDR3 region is CSAPLPTDTQYF. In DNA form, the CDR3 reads TGCAGTGCTCCTCTTCCCACAGATACGCAGTATTTT.

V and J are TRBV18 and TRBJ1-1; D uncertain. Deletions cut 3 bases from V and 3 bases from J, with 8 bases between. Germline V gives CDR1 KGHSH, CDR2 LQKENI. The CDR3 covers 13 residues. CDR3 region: CASSPRWDTEAFF. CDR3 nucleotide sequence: TGTGCCAGCTCACCCCGGTGGGACACTGAAGCTTTCTTT.

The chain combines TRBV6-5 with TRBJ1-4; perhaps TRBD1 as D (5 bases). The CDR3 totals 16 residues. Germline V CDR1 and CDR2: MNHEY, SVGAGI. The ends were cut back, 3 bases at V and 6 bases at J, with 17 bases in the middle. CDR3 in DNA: TGTGCCAGCAGTTATAACCTCAGGGCTTTGGATGAAAAACTGTTTTTT. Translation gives CASSYNLRALDEKLFF.

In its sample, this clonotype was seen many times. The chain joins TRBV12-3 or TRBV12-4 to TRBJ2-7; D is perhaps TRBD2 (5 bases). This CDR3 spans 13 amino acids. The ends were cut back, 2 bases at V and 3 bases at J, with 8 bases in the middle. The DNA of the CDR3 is TGTGCCAGCAGTTTAAGGAGGCGCTACGAGCAGTACTTC. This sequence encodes CASSLRRRYEQYF.

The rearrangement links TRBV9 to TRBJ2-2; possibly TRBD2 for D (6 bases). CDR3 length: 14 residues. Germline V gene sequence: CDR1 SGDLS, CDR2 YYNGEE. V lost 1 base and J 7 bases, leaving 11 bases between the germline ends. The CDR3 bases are TGTGCCAGCAGCGTACTAGCGCCCGGCGGGGAGCTGTTTTTT. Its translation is CASSVLAPGGELFF.